This TCR beta chain was recovered during a study of early T cells in non-severe SARS-CoV-2 infection. CDR1 is SQVTM, CDR2 ANQGSEA, per germline. CDR3 length: 14 amino acids. V dropped 4 bases and J dropped 1; count of bases not matched to a gene: 6. Attachment of unique molecular identifiers was made to individual cDNA molecules. TCRdb re-analysed the 5' RACE reads in MiXCR, keeping a single row per CDR3 protein. The repertoire holds approximately 120,000 distinct CDR3 sequences, 15% seen once, with less than 25% in the top ten. The rearrangement links TRBV29-1 to TRBJ2-7; 8 nucleotides agree with TRBD2. This receptor was taken from an adult who was a healthcare worker with PCR-confirmed SARS-CoV-2 infection or an uninfected control (not recorded which). Sample: whole blood. Here the CDR3 reads CSVAGGVRSYEQYF. The DNA for the CDR3 is TGCAGCGTTGCCGGGGGGGTCAGGTCCTACGAGCAGTACTTC.